This T cell receptor (beta chain) was documented in a study of T cells in Graves' hyperthyroidism and ophthalmopathy. Amplification yielded TCR beta CDR3 regions, with RNA transcripts as the source. Carried out on the TCR CDR3, a first-round RT-PCR used the HTBI primer set. TCRdb reprocessed the multiplex PCR reads via MiXCR and lists one record per CDR3 protein. The sample lists 450,000 to 700,000 distinct CDR3 sequences, more than 45% occurring once. There are many counts of this clonotype. Its antigen is as yet unknown. Overall study results and limits: Blood samples included most of the expanded thyroid clonotypes exceeding 0.001.

This CDR3 region has 15 residues. Losses at the gene ends were 6 bases for V and 7 bases for J; bases not matched to a gene: 13. V usage is TRBV12-3 or TRBV12-4 and J usage is TRBJ2-7; TRBD1 matches at 9 bases. Sequenced: peripheral blood or thyroid tissue (not recorded which). The clonotype was recovered from a woman aged 18-30 years with Graves' hyperthyroidism. The CDR3 DNA reads as TGTGCCAGCAGCCCCACAGGGGGCCTAGCGGTGGAGCAGTACTTC. Encoded protein: CASSPTGGLAVEQYF.